A selection of T cell receptor beta chains follows, all from one sample in a study of CD8 T cells in ankylosing spondylitis. Each CDR3 protein gets one entry after TCRdb re-called the 5' RACE reads with MiXCR. The sample has fewer than 550,000 distinct CDR3 sequences; roughly 5.3% are singletons. The material sequenced was blood, either unsorted or a sorted T cell fraction (not recorded which). These receptors came from a male donor with ankylosing spondylitis. Each CDR3 is given with its conserved first and last residue. Fields, in order: clone size, D gene, J gene, V gene, CDR3 DNA, CDR3 protein. D genes are given only for firm matches. The size field is filled for only some rows; it gives once, few, many or a size class.

>many|TRBD2|TRBJ2-3|TRBV11-2
TGTGCCAGCAGCCGGGGCGGGGGGGCCCTTTTTGGTACAGATACGCAGTATTTT
CASSRGGGALFGTDTQYF
>few|NA|TRBJ2-2|TRBV20-1
TGCAGTGCTACTCGACAGGCCTTGAACACCGGGGAGCTGTTTTTT
CSATRQALNTGELFF
>many|TRBD1|TRBJ2-7|TRBV4-3
TGCGCCAGCAGCCAAGACCCCTCCGGGACAGGCTCCTACGAGCAGTACTTC
CASSQDPSGTGSYEQYF
>many|NA|TRBJ1-2|TRBV29-1
TGCAGCGTTGACCTCACAGGGGGCTACACCTTC
CSVDLTGGYTF
>many|NA|TRBJ1-1|TRBV12-3/TRBV12-4
TGTGCCAGCACCCTGAGGCCTATGAACACTGAAGCTTTCTTT
CASTLRPMNTEAFF
>many|NA|TRBJ1-4|TRBV7-9
TGTGCCAGCAGCTTGGGGGGGTCTAATGAAAAACTGTTTTTT
CASSLGGSNEKLFF
>few|TRBD2|TRBJ2-1|TRBV7-2
TGTGCCAGCAGCTTTGCGGGACTAGACTACAATGAGCAGTTCTTC
CASSFAGLDYNEQFF
>many|NA|TRBJ1-4|TRBV9
TGTGCCAGCAGCCCGATGACCGGGAGGGAAAAACTGTTTTTT
CASSPMTGREKLFF
>many|NA|TRBJ1-3|TRBV5-1
TGCGCCAGCAGCCCCGCCGGGCAGGGCGAGGGAAACACCATATATTTT
CASSPAGQGEGNTIYF
>NA|NA|TRBJ2-6|TRBV2
TGTGCCAGCAGTCCCAGCCCTGGGGCCAACGTCCTGACTTTC
CASSPSPGANVLTF
>few|NA|TRBJ1-1|TRBV18
TGTGCCAGCTCCCCAACGAGAAGGACGGAGAACACTGAAGCTTTCTTT
CASSPTRRTENTEAFF
>many|NA|TRBJ1-5|TRBV7-2
TGTGCCAGCAGCTTAGGTGTCGGTAATCCCCAGCATTTT
CASSLGVGNPQHF
>many|NA|TRBJ2-7|TRBV11-1
TGTGCCAGCAGCTTTCAGGGGACCCACTACCGGATTAGCTACGAGCAGTACTTC
CASSFQGTHYRISYEQYF
>many|TRBD2|TRBJ2-7|TRBV28
TGTGCCAGCAGTCCCACTCCTCGGGAGGAAAGGGCAGAGCAGTACTTC
CASSPTPREERAEQYF
>many|TRBD1|TRBJ2-7|TRBV5-1
TGCGCCAGCAGCTTGGTGACAGGGACCTACGAGCAGTACTTC
CASSLVTGTYEQYF
>NA|TRBD1|TRBJ2-5|TRBV5-1
TGCGCCAGCAGCCCCTTAACCAGGGGGGAGACCCAGTACTTC
CASSPLTRGETQYF
>many|TRBD1|TRBJ2-3|TRBV12-3/TRBV12-4
TGTGCCAGCAGGGCCGGGACAGGGGGCGATTGGTGGGGAGATACGCAGTATTTT
CASRAGTGGDWWGDTQYF
>many|NA|TRBJ1-4|TRBV12-3/TRBV12-4
TGTGCCAGCAGCCATGGACTTAATGAAAAACTGTTTTTT
CASSHGLNEKLFF
>many|NA|TRBJ1-2|TRBV4-3
TGCGCCAGCGCGAGGGGGGTTAACTATGGCTACACCTTC
CASARGVNYGYTF
>many|NA|TRBJ2-6|TRBV5-1
TGCGCCAGCAGCCCTCCCCTCAACTCTGGGGCCAACGTCCTGACTTTC
CASSPPLNSGANVLTF
>many|NA|TRBJ1-1|TRBV28
TGTGCCAGCCGACGACGCTCCAGGACGATGAACACTGAAGCTTTCTTT
CASRRRSRTMNTEAFF
>many|NA|TRBJ1-2|TRBV12-3/TRBV12-4
TGTGCCAGCAGACCAGCCCGGGGGAACTATGGCTACACCTTC
CASRPARGNYGYTF
>many|TRBD1|TRBJ2-3|TRBV6-1
TGTGCCAGCAGTAGACCGGGACAGGGACTTAGTACGCAGTATTTT
CASSRPGQGLSTQYF
>many|TRBD1|TRBJ1-2|TRBV6-2/TRBV6-3
TGTGCCAGCAGGAGGACAGGGTTACTCTATGGCTACACCTTC
CASRRTGLLYGYTF
>few|NA|TRBJ2-1|TRBV11-2
TGTGCCAGCTCCACCTCTTGGTATTACAATGAGCAGTTCTTC
CASSTSWYYNEQFF
>many|NA|TRBJ1-3|TRBV6-1
TGTGCCAGCAGTCCTACAGGGACACCAGGAAACACCATATATTTT
CASSPTGTPGNTIYF
>NA|NA|TRBJ1-2|TRBV20-1
TGCAGTGCTAGCCCTAATGAGGGGAGCTATGGCTACACCTTC
CSASPNEGSYGYTF
>many|NA|TRBJ2-1|TRBV10-2
TGCGCCAGCAGTGATGAGGCCAATGAGCAGTTCTTC
CASSDEANEQFF